Shown below are 19 T cell receptor beta chains from a single sample sequenced in a study of cytomegalovirus exposure and HLA in healthy donors. Some clones are missing from TCRdb's copy, which holds only in-frame ones; the method was immunoSEQ multiplex PCR. The sample shows about 110,000 clones, over 75% of them seen only once. Specimen: PBMCs. These receptors all stem from a woman aged 18 to 35 in good health and CMV-seronegative.

In its sample, this clone was seen once. The chain couples TRBV15 to TRBJ1-5; D is perhaps TRBD1 (5 bases). This CDR3 region has 16 residues. Looked up from germline, CDR1 is LNHNV and CDR2 is YYDKDF (reference sequence). V was trimmed by 0 bases and J by 1 base, leaving 10 bases between them. CDR3 bases: TGTGCCACCAGCAGAGATGGCAGGGCAAGCAATCAGCCCCAGCATTTT. This encodes CATSRDGRASNQPQHF.

This chain uses TRBV6-1 with TRBJ2-7, with 7 positions matching TRBD1. The J segment lost 4 bases and the V segment lost 1 base, leaving 7 bases of the junction unmatched. Per germline, CDR1 MNHNS and CDR2 SASEGT. This CDR3 spans 15 amino acids. The CDR3 nucleotides are TGTGCCAGCAGTGAAGGGACAGGCAATCTTTACGAGCAGTACTTC. It translates to CASSEGTGNLYEQYF.

The genes are TRBV6-4 and TRBJ2-2; 7 nucleotides align to TRBD2. The germline V gene has CDR1 MRHNA and CDR2 SNTAGT. J was trimmed by 5 bases and V by 5 bases; bases with no gene match: 17. The CDR3 sequence is 18 residues long. The CDR3 region has the DNA TGTGCCAGCAGTTCGGGGACTTCCGGACTAGAGGGAACCGGGGAGCTGTTTTTT. It translates to CASSSGTSGLEGTGELFF.

This clone appeared a single time. This chain joins TRBV9 and TRBJ2-7, with a weak D call TRBD2 (5 bases). The germline V gene encodes CDR1 SGDLS and CDR2 YYNGEE. This CDR3 is 15 amino acids long. V lost 0 bases and J 3 bases, leaving 13 bases between the germline ends. The CDR3 coding sequence is TGTGCCAGCAGCGTAGGTGGAGGCCAAAGCTACGAGCAGTACTTC. This translates into CASSVGGGQSYEQYF.

The chain links TRBV25-1 to TRBJ1-6; TRBD1 matches at 11 bases. Germline lookup yields CDR1 MGHDK and CDR2 SYGVNS. The V segment lost 5 bases and the J segment 4 bases; nucleotides outside the gene matches: 4. The CDR3 is made up of 16 amino acids. The CDR3: CASSNRDRGYNSPLHF. CDR3 bases: TGTGCCAGCAGTAACCGGGACAGGGGGTATAATTCACCCCTCCACTTT.

J is TRBJ1-1 and V is TRBV11-3; possibly TRBD1 for D (5 bases). The CDR3 is made up of 14 amino acids. Trimming left V 5 bases short and J 10 bases short, with 20 bases between. The germline V gene has CDR1 SGHNT and CDR2 YENEEA. DNA for the CDR3: TGTGCCAGCAGCCCCGACTCGACAGAAAAGCGAGCTTTCTTT. This gives the protein CASSPDSTEKRAFF.

CDR3 in DNA: TGTGCCAGCTCTAAAAGGGCGGACAGGAGCAATCAGCCCCAGCATTTT. Protein product: CASSKRADRSNQPQHF. The chain couples TRBV27 to TRBJ1-5; the match to TRBD1 covers 7 bases. Germline V gene sequence: CDR1 MNHEY, CDR2 SMNVEV (reference sequence). The CDR3 covers 16 residues. Germline trimming cut 8 bases from V and 1 base from J; bases unmatched to any gene: 11.

The chain combines TRBV30 with TRBJ2-5; a possible D gene is TRBD1 (5 bases). This CDR3 comprises 13 residues. V shed 2 bases and J shed 7 bases, with 14 bases lying between them. Germline CDR1 GTSNPN, CDR2 SVGIG (reference sequence). The CDR3 reads CAWSLADQGTQYF. The CDR3 DNA sequence: TGTGCCTGGAGTCTCGCGGACCAGGGGACCCAGTACTTC. Drawing the rest from reference TRBV30 and TRBJ2-5, the complete variable domain is SQTIHQWPATLVQPVGSPLSLECTVEGTSNPNLYWYRQAAGRGLQLLFYSVGIGQISSEVPQNLSASRPQDRQFILSSKKLLLSDSGFYLCAWSLADQGTQYFGPGTRLLVL.

J is TRBJ2-5 and V is TRBV15; weak D call: TRBD1 (6 bases). Looked up from germline, CDR1 is LNHNV and CDR2 is YYDKDF (reference sequence). V gave up 1 base and J gave up 2 bases, with 11 bases separating them. The CDR3 has 15 amino acids. CDR3 bases: TGTGCCACCAGCAGAGTAGGGGGTGTACAAGAGACCCAGTACTTC. Translating it yields CATSRVGGVQETQYF. Variable domain in full (rest from reference TRBV15 and TRBJ2-5): DAMVIQNPRYQVTQFGKPVTLSCSQTLNHNVMYWYQQKSSQAPKLLFHYYDKDFNNEADTPDNFQSRRPNTSFCFLDIRSPGLGDTAMYLCATSRVGGVQETQYFGPGTRLLVL.

The J gene is TRBJ2-3, the V gene TRBV2, with 10 bases that match TRBD2. The germline CDR1 and CDR2 sequences are SNHLY and FYNNEI. V trimming: 10 bases; J trimming: 0 bases; junction bases outside the gene matches: 16. The CDR3 spans 18 residues. The DNA of the CDR3 is TGTGCCACCCAGCGGGGGGGGGTAATCATCTCTAGCACAGATACGCAGTATTTT. This translates into CATQRGGVIISSTDTQYF.

The gene calls are TRBV30 and TRBJ2-7, with TRBD2 identical over 7 bases. CDR1 is GTSNPN, CDR2 SVGIG, per germline (reference sequence). Trimming removed 7 bases from V and 3 bases from J; junction bases left unmatched: 3. The CDR3 contains 11 residues. The CDR3 DNA is TGTGCCTTTTCGGGGGGCTACGAGCAGTACTTC. Protein product: CAFSGGYEQYF.

The CDR3 bases are TGTGCCAGCAGTTCGGAGAACTATGGCTACACCTTC. Translation: CASSSENYGYTF. This chain uses TRBV7-9 with TRBJ1-2, with D uncertain. The CDR3 covers 12 residues. Per the germline V gene, CDR1 is SEHNR and CDR2 is FQNEAQ (reference sequence). V lost 6 bases to trimming and J lost 2 bases, with 7 bases between them.

With respect to this clone: Within the sample, other DNA sequences also encode this same CDR3. The chain uses TRBV9 and TRBJ2-3, with 8 bases identical to TRBD2. J lost 1 base, V lost 2 bases, and 3 bases had no gene match. Per the germline V gene, CDR1 is SGDLS and CDR2 is YYNGEE. The CDR3 consists of 15 residues. The CDR3 DNA sequence: TGTGCCAGCAGCGTGGGAGCGGGGGGCACAGATACGCAGTATTTT. Translation gives CASSVGAGGTDTQYF.

This clone was counted a few times. V is TRBV7-2 and J is TRBJ2-3, with 9 bases lining up with TRBD2. The CDR3 loop spans 15 amino acids. Germline V gene sequence: CDR1 SGHTA, CDR2 FQGNSA. V lost 6 bases to trimming and J lost 4 bases; unmatched junction nucleotides: 8. The CDR3 spells CASSPGTSWADTQYF. The CDR3, as DNA: TGTGCCAGCAGTCCCGGGACTAGCTGGGCAGATACGCAGTATTTT.

This chain joins TRBV10-2 and TRBJ1-6; 9 bases align to TRBD1. The germline V gene encodes CDR1 WSHSY and CDR2 SAAADI. The CDR3 is made up of 13 amino acids. With V trimmed by 6 bases and J by 11 bases, 5 bases remained unmatched. CDR3 sequence (DNA): TGCGCCAGCAGAGGGACAGGGTCAGCACCCCTCCACTTT. Its protein product is CASRGTGSAPLHF.

V usage is TRBV28 and J usage is TRBJ1-6; no reliable D call. Germline V gene sequence: CDR1 MDHEN, CDR2 SYDVKM. V lost 2 bases and J 4 bases, leaving 3 bases between the germline ends. This CDR3 contains 13 residues. The CDR3 nucleotides are TGTGCCAGCAGTTTACAGTATAATTCACCCCTCCACTTT. It specifies CASSLQYNSPLHF.

This chain uses TRBV9 with TRBJ2-3; D is unclear. Trimming took off 2 bases at V and 3 bases at J, with 16 bases between the two ends. The CDR3 is 16 amino acids. From germline, CDR1 is SGDLS and CDR2 YYNGEE. The chain's CDR3 is CASSVHATPVTDTQYF. DNA for the CDR3: TGTGCCAGCAGCGTCCACGCCACCCCGGTAACAGATACGCAGTATTTT.

V and J are TRBV27 and TRBJ1-1, with a weak D call TRBD1 (5 bases). CDR1 is MNHEY and CDR2 is SMNVEV in the germline V gene (reference sequence). The CDR3 is 14 residues long. V dropped 5 bases and J dropped 2 bases, with 12 bases sitting between them. The CDR3, as DNA: TGTGCCAGCAGTAACAGGAATACCAACACTGAAGCTTTCTTT. It specifies CASSNRNTNTEAFF.

The V call is TRBV10-2, the J call TRBJ2-5, with a tentative D call TRBD1 (6 bases). This CDR3 is 15 amino acids long. CDR1 and CDR2 from the germline V gene are WSHSY and SAAADI. V gave up 1 base and J gave up 1 base, with 10 bases separating them. The DNA of the CDR3 is TGCGCCAGCAGTGAGTTGGGGGCCCTCCAAGAGACCCAGTACTTC. Residues: CASSELGALQETQYF.